This passage covers 6 T cell receptor beta chains from one sample sequenced in a study of CXCR3-negative and CXCR3-positive naive CD8 T cells. The libraries of TRB cDNA were constructed through 5' RACE using UMI labels. One entry per CDR3 protein, without DNA, is what TCRdb gives after re-calling the 5' RACE reads. The table counts 150,000 or so distinct CDR3 sequences; approximately 0.46% lies in the top ten. No cognate antigen is known for these TCRs. Study observations and caveats: TRB CDR3s were more hydrophobic in CXCR3-positive than in CXCR3-negative naive cells.

The sequencing input was naive CXCR3+ CD8+ T cells from blood. Sample subset: CD45RO-CCR7+CD27+CD95- naive CD8+ T cells expressing CXCR3 (TNR3+). The receptors here all came from a human donor in good health. Some clones in this sample may be carry-over from other donors' samples.

The chain recombines TRBV7-8 with TRBJ2-7; the D gene TCRdb calls, TRBD2, cannot be checked with no DNA. The CDR3 is made up of 17 amino acids. Germline assignment: CDR1 SGHVS and CDR2 FQNEAQ. The CDR3 sequence is CPSSHVESLVSPYEQYF.

This sequence joins TRBV6-6 and TRBJ2-5; checking the TCRdb D call of TRBD2 is not possible without DNA. The length of the CDR3 is 20 residues. Germline V gene data show CDR1 as MNHNY and CDR2 as SVGAGI (reference sequence). CDR3 sequence: CASSYSLGLAGTKLTETQYF.

This CDR3 is CASTRDRYYEQYF. This rearrangement joins TRBV12-3 or TRBV12-4 to TRBJ2-7; TCRdb returns TRBD1, unconfirmable since there is no DNA. This CDR3 contains 13 residues.

This chain's CDR3 is CASSLGAGQPNTGELFF. The chain uses TRBV5-4 and TRBJ2-2; without DNA, the TCRdb call of TRBD1 cannot be checked. There are 17 residues in the CDR3. Germline V gene data show CDR1 as SGHNT and CDR2 as YYREEE (reference sequence).

The J gene is TRBJ1-1, the V gene TRBV29-1; TCRdb returns TRBD1, unconfirmable since there is no DNA. The CDR3 extends over 14 amino acids. From germline, CDR1 is SQVTM and CDR2 ANQGSEA. The CDR3 loop is CSVERTGSFTEAFF.

This chain connects TRBV5-1 to TRBJ2-7; the D gene TCRdb calls, TRBD2, cannot be checked with no DNA. The germline V gene has CDR1 SGHRS and CDR2 YFSETQ. The CDR3 runs 15 residues. CDR3 residues: CASSPGLAGSYEQYF. Supplemented by reference TRBV5-1 and TRBJ2-7, the full variable domain reads KAGVTQTPRYLIKTRGQQVTLSCSPISGHRSVSWYQQTPGQGLQFLFEYFSETQRNKGNFPGRFSGRQFSNSRSEMNVSTLELGDSALYLCASSPGLAGSYEQYFGPGTRLTVT.